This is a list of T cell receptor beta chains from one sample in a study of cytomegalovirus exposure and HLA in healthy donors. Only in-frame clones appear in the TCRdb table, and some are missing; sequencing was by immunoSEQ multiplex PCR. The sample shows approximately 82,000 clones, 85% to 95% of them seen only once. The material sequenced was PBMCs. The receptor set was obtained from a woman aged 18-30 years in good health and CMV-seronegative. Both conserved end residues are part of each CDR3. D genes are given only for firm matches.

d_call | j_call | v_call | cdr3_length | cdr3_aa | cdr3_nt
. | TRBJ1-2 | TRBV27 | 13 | CASSINTGYGYTF | TGTGCCAGCAGTATAAATACAGGGTATGGCTACACCTTC
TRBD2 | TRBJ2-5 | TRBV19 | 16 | CASSITTSGPGETQYF | TGTGCCAGTAGTATAACGACTAGCGGGCCTGGAGAGACCCAGTACTTC
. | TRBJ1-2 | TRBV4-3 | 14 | CASSQELDTYGYTF | TGCGCCAGCAGCCAAGAATTGGACACCTATGGCTACACCTTC
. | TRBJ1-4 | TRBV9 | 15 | CASSVNGQTNEKLFF | TGTGCCAGCAGCGTAAACGGACAGACTAATGAAAAACTGTTTTTT
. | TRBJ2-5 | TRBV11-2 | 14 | CASSLSGRRETQYF | TGTGCCAGCAGCTTATCGGGGAGGAGAGAGACCCAGTACTTC
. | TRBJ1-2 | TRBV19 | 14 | CASSISSARKGYTF | TGTGCCAGTAGTATATCCTCGGCGCGGAAAGGCTACACCTTC
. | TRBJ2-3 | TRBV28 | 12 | CASSYPPDTQYF | TGTGCCAGCAGTTATCCTCCAGATACGCAGTATTTT
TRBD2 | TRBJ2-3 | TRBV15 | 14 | CATSRAGGTDTQYF | TGTGCCACCAGCAGAGCGGGGGGAACAGATACGCAGTATTTT
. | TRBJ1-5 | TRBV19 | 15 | CASSMLRGPNQPQHF | TGTGCCAGTAGTATGCTAAGAGGGCCCAATCAGCCCCAGCATTTT
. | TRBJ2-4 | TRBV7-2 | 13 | CASSNDFKNIQYF | TGTGCCAGCAGCAACGACTTCAAAAACATTCAGTACTTC
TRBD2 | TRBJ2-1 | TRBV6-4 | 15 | CASSDSRGGYNEQFF | TGTGCCAGCAGTGACTCGCGGGGGGGCTACAATGAGCAGTTCTTC